This is a list of T cell receptor beta chains from one sample in a study of T cell repertoires in cytomegalovirus infection. Each CDR3 protein gets one entry after TCRdb re-called the reads with MiXCR. Of 480,000 or so distinct CDR3 sequences listed, approximately 10% are singletons. Sequencing was done on a sample of PBMCs. The origin of the receptors is a human donor in good health (CMV status not recorded). Some clones in this sample may be carry-over from other donors' samples. Both conserved end residues are trimmed from each CDR3.

ASSLVRRGGKDTQY	TRBJ2-3	TRBV7-8
ASSQWVGQGGKGQPQH	TRBJ1-5	TRBV14
ASSSTGLSSYNSPLH	TRBJ1-6	TRBV7-2
ASSPLGEGEAF	TRBJ1-1	TRBV7-3
ASSQDTKNYGYT	TRBJ1-2	TRBV14
ASSPTLEHEQF	TRBJ2-1	TRBV7-3
ASSGVGRGSQAF	TRBJ1-1	TRBV12-3/TRBV12-4
SVSGTGLEAF	TRBJ1-1	TRBV29-1
SARSGSSQETQY	TRBJ2-5	TRBV20-1
ASRQDGLKNIQY	TRBJ2-4	TRBV2
ASSPSVQVSNYGYT	TRBJ1-2	TRBV7-3
ASGKRNEQF	TRBJ2-1	TRBV3-1
ASSVSRTGETQY	TRBJ2-5	TRBV7-9
ASSPFRMAQTGGGYGFT	TRBJ1-2	TRBV7-2
ASSPLAIGGAGNTIY	TRBJ1-3	TRBV18
ASRPGTGFQPQH	TRBJ1-5	TRBV6-5
ASSPLTGGDSYNEQF	TRBJ2-1	TRBV7-9
ASSPRLALGYEQY	TRBJ2-7	TRBV11-1
ASSQSGQATNEKLF	TRBJ1-4	TRBV4-2
ASSPGSTRNTEAF	TRBJ1-1	TRBV18
ASSTLGQGTGNTIY	TRBJ1-3	TRBV7-6
ASTPGGIAGDNEQF	TRBJ2-1	TRBV28
ASSLNRANTGELF	TRBJ2-2	TRBV18
ASSFVSNQPQH	TRBJ1-5	TRBV28
ASSQYGENYGYT	TRBJ1-2	TRBV3-1
SATRGALAKNIQY	TRBJ2-4	TRBV20-1
ASSQDNRADTQY	TRBJ2-3	TRBV3-1
ASRLLASGRDDTQY	TRBJ2-3	TRBV2
ASSIGSPTGELF	TRBJ2-2	TRBV19
ASSLGAGRIQRNTQY	TRBJ2-3	TRBV7-9
ASTPGGNTGELF	TRBJ2-2	TRBV19
ATSDPRGSGRIGDTQY	TRBJ2-3	TRBV24-1
ASSRLAGVYQPYEQY	TRBJ2-7	TRBV3-1
ASSESGVWAF	TRBJ1-1	TRBV25-1
AISEFTGSEKLF	TRBJ1-4	TRBV10-3
ASSQDVQGGEQY	TRBJ2-7	TRBV3-1
SVEDFHRGKGTDTQY	TRBJ2-3	TRBV29-1
ASSLFGWNTEAF	TRBJ1-1	TRBV12-3/TRBV12-4
ATSRVAAYEQY	TRBJ2-7	TRBV15
ASSLVRGRAPYNEQF	TRBJ2-1	TRBV5-1
AISDVQVAGPYEQY	TRBJ2-7	TRBV10-3
ATALYNEQF	TRBJ2-1	TRBV24-1
SADGRFGETQY	TRBJ2-5	TRBV20-1
ASILGGQGELYEQY	TRBJ2-7	TRBV5-5
ASRGRDGGQLF	TRBJ1-4	TRBV28
ASSSSGTNTGELF	TRBJ2-2	TRBV5-4
ASSLASGRDHEQY	TRBJ2-7	TRBV7-2
ATFARGISGANVLT	TRBJ2-6	TRBV5-6